The clone carrying this TCR beta chain has more than one count but fewer than ten. Its antigen is currently unknown. The data derive from a study of T cells after yellow fever vaccination. Study-level results: A small proportion of clonotypes was detected in both the CD4 and CD8 compartments. Weaker, the secondary response had a peak occurring faster, on day 5 versus 15. A large majority of primary-vaccination clones showed up again after the booster (96% CD4, roughly 88% CD8).

CDR1 is LGHNA and CDR2 is YSLEER in the germline V gene. Trimming removed 1 base at V and 3 bases at J, with 10 bases between. The CDR3 contains 14 residues. The 5'RACE template-switching step produced TCR cDNA and added a universal primer site and UMIs. TCRdb itself ran the 5' RACE reads through MiXCR, one entry per CDR3 protein. The top ten clones hold more than 1% of a sample with approximately 250,000 distinct CDR3 sequences, approximately 6.7% of them seen once. V and J are TRBV4-3 and TRBJ2-7; D might be TRBD1 (6 bases). Sequencing was performed on CD4+ T cells sorted from PBMCs, taken on the day of the yellow fever booster vaccination. The sequence was obtained from a man aged 25 to 40 who received the YFV17D yellow fever vaccine. CDR3 loop: CASSQVVRGYEQYF. CDR3 DNA: TGCGCCAGCAGCCAAGTAGTCAGGGGCTACGAGCAGTACTTC.